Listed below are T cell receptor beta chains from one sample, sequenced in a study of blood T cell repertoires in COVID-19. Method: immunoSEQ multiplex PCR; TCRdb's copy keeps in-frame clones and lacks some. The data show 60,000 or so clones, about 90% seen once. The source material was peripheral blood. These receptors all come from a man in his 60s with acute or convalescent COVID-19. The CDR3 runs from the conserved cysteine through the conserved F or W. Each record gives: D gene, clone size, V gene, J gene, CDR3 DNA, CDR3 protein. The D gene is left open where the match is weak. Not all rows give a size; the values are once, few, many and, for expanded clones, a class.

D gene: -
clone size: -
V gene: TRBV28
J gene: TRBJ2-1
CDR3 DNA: TGTGCCAGCAGCTCCTCGCCTCTGACTAGGGTGCGGCAGTTCTTC
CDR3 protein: CASSSSPLTRVRQFF

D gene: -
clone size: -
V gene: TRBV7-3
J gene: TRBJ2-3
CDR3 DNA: TGTGCCAGCAGCCTCACCGGGGGCACAGATACGCAGTATTTT
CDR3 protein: CASSLTGGTDTQYF

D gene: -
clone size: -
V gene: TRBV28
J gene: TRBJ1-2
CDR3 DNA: TGTGCCAGCAGTTCACCCGGCCGGGGGGGCTACACCTTC
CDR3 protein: CASSSPGRGGYTF

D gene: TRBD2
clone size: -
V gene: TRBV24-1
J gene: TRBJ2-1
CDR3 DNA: TGTGCCACCAGTGGGGCCCTCTGGCGGGAGGACAATGAGCAGTTCTTC
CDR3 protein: CATSGALWREDNEQFF

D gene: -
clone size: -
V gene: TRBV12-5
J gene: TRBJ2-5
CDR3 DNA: TGTGCTAGTGGTTGGGGCGAAACCCAGTACTTC
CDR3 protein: CASGWGETQYF

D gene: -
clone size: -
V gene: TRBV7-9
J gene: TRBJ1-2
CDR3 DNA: TGTGCCAGCAGCCGCGGAGGTGGCGGCTACACCTTC
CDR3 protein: CASSRGGGGYTF

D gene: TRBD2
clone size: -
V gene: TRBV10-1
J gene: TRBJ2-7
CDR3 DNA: TGCGCCAGCAGTGACGGCGGGGGAACCTACGAGCAGTACTTC
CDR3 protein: CASSDGGGTYEQYF

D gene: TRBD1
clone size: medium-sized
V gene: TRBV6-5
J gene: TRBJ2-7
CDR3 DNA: TGTGCCAGCAGCTCAACAGGGGGCTACGAGCAGTACTTC
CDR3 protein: CASSSTGGYEQYF

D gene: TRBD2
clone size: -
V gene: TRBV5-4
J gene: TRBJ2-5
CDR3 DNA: TGTGCCAGCTCGAGCGGGAGGGCCGTAGAGACCCAGTACTTC
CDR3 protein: CASSSGRAVETQYF

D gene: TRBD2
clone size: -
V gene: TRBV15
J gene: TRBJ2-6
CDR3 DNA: TGTGCCACCAGCAGAGCAGACCCGGGGGGTTGGTGGGCTGGGGCCAACGTCCTGACTTTC
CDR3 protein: CATSRADPGGWWAGANVLTF

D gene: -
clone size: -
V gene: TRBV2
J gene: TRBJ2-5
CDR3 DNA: TGTGCCAGCAAAGAACTCCAAGAGACCCAGTACTTC
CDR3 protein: CASKELQETQYF

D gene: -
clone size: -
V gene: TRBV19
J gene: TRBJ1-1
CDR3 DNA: TGTGCCAGTAGTACCCTAATTGACACTGAAGCTTTCTTT
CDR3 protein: CASSTLIDTEAFF

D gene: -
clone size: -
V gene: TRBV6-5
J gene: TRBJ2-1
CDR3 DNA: TGTGCCAGCAGTTACTCGGAGATCCCCAGCGCAGTTGAGCAGTTCTTC
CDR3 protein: CASSYSEIPSAVEQFF

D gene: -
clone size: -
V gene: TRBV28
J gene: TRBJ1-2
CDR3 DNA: TGTGCCAGCAGTTCATCCGGGCCCGGGGTTTATGGCTACACCTTC
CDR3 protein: CASSSSGPGVYGYTF

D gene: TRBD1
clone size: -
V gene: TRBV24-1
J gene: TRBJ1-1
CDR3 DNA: TGTGCCACCAGTGATGGGACAGCCACAGCTTTCTTT
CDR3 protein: CATSDGTATAFF

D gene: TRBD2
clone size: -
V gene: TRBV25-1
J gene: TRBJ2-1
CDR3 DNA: TGTGCCAGCAGTGAATTTAGCGGGAGGGCTTACAATGAGCAGTTCTTC
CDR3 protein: CASSEFSGRAYNEQFF

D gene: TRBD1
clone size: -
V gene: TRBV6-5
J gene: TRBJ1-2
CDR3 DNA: TGTGCCAGCAGACTAGGGACAGGGGCAATCTATGGCTACACCTTC
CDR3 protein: CASRLGTGAIYGYTF

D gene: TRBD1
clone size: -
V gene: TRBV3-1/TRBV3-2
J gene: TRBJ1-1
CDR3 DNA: TGTGCCAGCAGCCTACGGACAGGTCGCATGAACACTGAAGCTTTCTTT
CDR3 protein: CASSLRTGRMNTEAFF

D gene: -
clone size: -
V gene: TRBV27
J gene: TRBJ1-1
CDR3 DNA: TGTGCCAGCAGGATTTGGGAGGAGAACACTGAAGCTTTCTTT
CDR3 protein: CASRIWEENTEAFF

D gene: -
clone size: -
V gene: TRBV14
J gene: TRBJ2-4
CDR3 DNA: TGTGCCAGCAGCCCCCTGGGGCAGGGGATCGCCAAAAACATTCAGTACTTC
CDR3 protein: CASSPLGQGIAKNIQYF

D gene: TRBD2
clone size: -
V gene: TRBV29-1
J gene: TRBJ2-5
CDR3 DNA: TGCAGCACCTCCGCCGGGAGCGGGAGCCAGTACTTC
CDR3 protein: CSTSAGSGSQYF

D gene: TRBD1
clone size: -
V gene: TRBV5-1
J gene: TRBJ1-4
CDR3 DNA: TGCGCCAGCAGCGGGGACAGGGGTGACGAAAAACTGTTTTTT
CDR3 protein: CASSGDRGDEKLFF

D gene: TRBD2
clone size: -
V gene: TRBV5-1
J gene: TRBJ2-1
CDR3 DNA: TGCGCCAGCAGCTTGCTAGCGGGAGCCGGGAATGAGCAGTTCTTC
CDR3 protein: CASSLLAGAGNEQFF

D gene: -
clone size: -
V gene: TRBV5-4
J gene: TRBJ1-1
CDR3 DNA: TGTGCCAGCAGCTTTCCCAGGGACACTGAAGCTTTCTTT
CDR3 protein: CASSFPRDTEAFF

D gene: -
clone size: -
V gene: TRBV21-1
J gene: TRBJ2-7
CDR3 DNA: TGTGCCAGCAGCAAAGCGGCCAGTTACCCTTCCTACGAGCAGTACTTC
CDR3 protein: CASSKAASYPSYEQYF

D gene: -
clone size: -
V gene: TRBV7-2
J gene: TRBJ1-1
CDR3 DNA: TGTGCCAGCAGCCCTGGGGCTGCGAACACTGAAGCTTTCTTT
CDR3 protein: CASSPGAANTEAFF

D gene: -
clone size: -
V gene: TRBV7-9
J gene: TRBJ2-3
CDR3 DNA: TGTGCCAGCAGCTTCTCGGGGGTTAGCACAGATACGCAGTATTTT
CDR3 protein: CASSFSGVSTDTQYF

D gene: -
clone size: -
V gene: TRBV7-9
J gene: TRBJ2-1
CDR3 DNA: TGTGCCAGCAGCTCAAGGGTAGGGGAATCGGCCAATGAGCAGTTCTTC
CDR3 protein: CASSSRVGESANEQFF

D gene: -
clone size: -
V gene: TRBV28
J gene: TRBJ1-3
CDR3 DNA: TGTGCCAGCCGCGTTTCGGGTCCCGGAAACACCATATATTTT
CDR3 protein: CASRVSGPGNTIYF

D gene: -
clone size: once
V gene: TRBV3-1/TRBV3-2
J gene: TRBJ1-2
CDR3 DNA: TGTGCCAGCAGCCCCTCCGGGGGAAATGGCTACACCTTC
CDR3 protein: CASSPSGGNGYTF

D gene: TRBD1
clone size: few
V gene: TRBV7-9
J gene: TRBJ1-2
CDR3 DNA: TGTGCCAGCGCGACCCGAAGGGCAGGGGGCGATGGCTACACCTTC
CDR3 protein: CASATRRAGGDGYTF

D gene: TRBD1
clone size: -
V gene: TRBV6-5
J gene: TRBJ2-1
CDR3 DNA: TGTGCCAGCAGTCGACAGGGGGGTCCCTACAATGAGCAGTTCTTC
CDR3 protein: CASSRQGGPYNEQFF

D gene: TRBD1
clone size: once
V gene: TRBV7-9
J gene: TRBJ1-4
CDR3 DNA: TGTGCCAGCAGCTTAGGTGACAGGGGAGGAGAAAAACTGTTTTTT
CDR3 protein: CASSLGDRGGEKLFF

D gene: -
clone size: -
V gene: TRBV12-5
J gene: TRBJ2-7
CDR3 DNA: TGTGCTAGTGGTTTGCCCGGACGGGGAGTCTACGAGCAGTACTTC
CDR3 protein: CASGLPGRGVYEQYF

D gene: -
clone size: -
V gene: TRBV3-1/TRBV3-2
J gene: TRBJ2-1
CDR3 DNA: TGTGCCAGCAGCCAACTCGGGACTTTCCAGTTCTTC
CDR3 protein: CASSQLGTFQFF

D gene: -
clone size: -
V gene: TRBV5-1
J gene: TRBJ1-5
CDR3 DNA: TGCGCCAGCAGCTTGGACAGTTATCAGCCCCAGCATTTT
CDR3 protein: CASSLDSYQPQHF

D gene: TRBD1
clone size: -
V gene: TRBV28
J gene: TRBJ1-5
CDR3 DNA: TGTGCCAGCAGAACAGGGGGCCATCAGCCCCAGCATTTT
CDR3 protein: CASRTGGHQPQHF

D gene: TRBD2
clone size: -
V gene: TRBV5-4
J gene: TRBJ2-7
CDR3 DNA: TGTGCCAGCAGCCCGACTAGCGGGTCTTACGAGCAGTACTTC
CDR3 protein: CASSPTSGSYEQYF

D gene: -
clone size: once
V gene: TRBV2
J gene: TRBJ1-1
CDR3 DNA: TGTGCCAGCAGTATGGACAGTAACACTGAAGCTTTCTTT
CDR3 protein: CASSMDSNTEAFF

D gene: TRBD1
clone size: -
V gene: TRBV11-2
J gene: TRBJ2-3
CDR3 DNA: TGTGCCAGCAGCATAGGGGGGTGGGGACAGGGTACCTATACGCAGTATTTT
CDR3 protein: CASSIGGWGQGTYTQYF

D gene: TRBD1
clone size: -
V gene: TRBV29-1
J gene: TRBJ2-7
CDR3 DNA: TGCAGCGTCGAGACAGGGAACGAGCAGTACTTC
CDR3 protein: CSVETGNEQYF

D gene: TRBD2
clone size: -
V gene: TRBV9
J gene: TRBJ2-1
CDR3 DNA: TGTGCCAGCAGCCCGGGACTAGCGGGTGGGGAGCAGTTCTTC
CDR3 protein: CASSPGLAGGEQFF

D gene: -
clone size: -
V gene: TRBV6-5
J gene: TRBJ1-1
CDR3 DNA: TGTGCCAGCAGCCTCGGGGATGCTGGGGACACTGAAGCTTTCTTT
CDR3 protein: CASSLGDAGDTEAFF

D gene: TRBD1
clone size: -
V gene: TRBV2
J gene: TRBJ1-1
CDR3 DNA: TGTGCCAGCAGCTACAGGGGCCACACTGAAGCTTTCTTT
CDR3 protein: CASSYRGHTEAFF

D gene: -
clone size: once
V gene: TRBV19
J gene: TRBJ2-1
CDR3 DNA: TGTGCCAGTAGTATAGGAGGGACTGACTACAATGAGCAGTTCTTC
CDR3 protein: CASSIGGTDYNEQFF

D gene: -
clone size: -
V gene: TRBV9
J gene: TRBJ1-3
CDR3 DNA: TGTGCCAGCAGCTCCTCCCGAGGGGGAAGCTCTGGAAACACCATATATTTT
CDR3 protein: CASSSSRGGSSGNTIYF

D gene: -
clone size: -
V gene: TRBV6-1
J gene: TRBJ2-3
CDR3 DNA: TGTGCCAGCAGTGAACGAGGAGTGTCTCCAGATACGCAGTATTTT
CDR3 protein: CASSERGVSPDTQYF

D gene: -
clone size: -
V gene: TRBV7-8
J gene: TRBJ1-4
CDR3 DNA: TGTGCCAGCAGATGGGCCAGCGGTGAAAAACTGTTTTTT
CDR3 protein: CASRWASGEKLFF

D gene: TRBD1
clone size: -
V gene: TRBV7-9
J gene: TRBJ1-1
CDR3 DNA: TGTGCCAGCAGCCACCGACAGGGGGAGATTAACACTGAAGCTTTCTTT
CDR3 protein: CASSHRQGEINTEAFF

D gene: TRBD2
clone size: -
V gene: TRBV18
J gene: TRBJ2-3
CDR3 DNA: TGTGCCAGCTCACCTCGCGGACTAGCGGGAAGCACAGATACGCAGTATTTT
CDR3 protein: CASSPRGLAGSTDTQYF

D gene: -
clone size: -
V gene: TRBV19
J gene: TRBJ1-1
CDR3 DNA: TGTGCCAGTAGTATAGTGGGAGGGCGAAACACTGAAGCTTTCTTT
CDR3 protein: CASSIVGGRNTEAFF

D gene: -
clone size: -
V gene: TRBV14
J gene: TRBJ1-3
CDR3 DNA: TGTGCCAGCAGCCAACGGGAAACCACTGGAAACACCATATATTTT
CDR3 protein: CASSQRETTGNTIYF

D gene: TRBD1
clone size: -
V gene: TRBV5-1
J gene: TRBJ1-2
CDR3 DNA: TGCGCCAGCAGCTTTCAATCACAGGGGCTCAACTATGGCTACACCTTC
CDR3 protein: CASSFQSQGLNYGYTF

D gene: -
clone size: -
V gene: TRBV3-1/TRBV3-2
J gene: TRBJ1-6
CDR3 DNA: TGTGCCAGCAGCCAAGAGGGGGCAGGGGATTCACCCCTCCACTTT
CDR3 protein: CASSQEGAGDSPLHF